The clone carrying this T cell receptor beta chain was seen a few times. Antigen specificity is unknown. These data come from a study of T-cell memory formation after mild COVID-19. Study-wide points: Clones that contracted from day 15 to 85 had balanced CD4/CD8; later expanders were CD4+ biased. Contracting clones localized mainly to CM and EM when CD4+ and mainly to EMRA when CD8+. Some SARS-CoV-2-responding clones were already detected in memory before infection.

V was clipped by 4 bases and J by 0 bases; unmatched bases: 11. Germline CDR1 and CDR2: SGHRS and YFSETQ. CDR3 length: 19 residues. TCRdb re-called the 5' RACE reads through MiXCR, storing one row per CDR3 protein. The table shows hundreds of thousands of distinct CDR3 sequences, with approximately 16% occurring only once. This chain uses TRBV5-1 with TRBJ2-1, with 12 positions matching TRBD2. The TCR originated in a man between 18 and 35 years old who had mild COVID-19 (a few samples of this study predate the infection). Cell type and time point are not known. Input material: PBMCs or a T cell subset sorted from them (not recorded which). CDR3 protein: CASSNLGLAGTSSYNEQFF. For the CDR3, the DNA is TGCGCCAGCAGCAACCTCGGACTAGCGGGGACCAGCTCCTACAATGAGCAGTTCTTC.